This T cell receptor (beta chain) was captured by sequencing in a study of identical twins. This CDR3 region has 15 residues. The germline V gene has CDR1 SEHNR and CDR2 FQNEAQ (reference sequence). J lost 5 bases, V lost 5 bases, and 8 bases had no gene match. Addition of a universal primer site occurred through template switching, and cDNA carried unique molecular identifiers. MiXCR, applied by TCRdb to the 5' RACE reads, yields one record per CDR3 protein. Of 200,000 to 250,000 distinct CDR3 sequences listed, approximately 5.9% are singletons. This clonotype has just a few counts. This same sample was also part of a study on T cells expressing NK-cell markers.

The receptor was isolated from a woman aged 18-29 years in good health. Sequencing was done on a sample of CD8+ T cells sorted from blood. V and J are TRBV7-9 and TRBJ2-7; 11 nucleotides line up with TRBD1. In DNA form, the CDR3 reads TGTGCCAGCAGCGCGTGGGACAGGGGGTCCCACGAGCAGTACTTC. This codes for CASSAWDRGSHEQYF.